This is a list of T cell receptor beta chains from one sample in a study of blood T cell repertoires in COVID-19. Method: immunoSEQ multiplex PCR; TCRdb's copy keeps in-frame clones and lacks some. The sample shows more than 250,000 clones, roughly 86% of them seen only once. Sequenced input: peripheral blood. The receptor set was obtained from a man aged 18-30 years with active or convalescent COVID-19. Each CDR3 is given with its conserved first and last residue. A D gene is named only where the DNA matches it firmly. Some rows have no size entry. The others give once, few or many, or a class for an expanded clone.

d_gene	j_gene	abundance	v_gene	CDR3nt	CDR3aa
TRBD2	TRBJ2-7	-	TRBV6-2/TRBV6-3	TGTGCCAGCAGTCTAGCGGGAACGATCCGCTACGAGCAGTACTTC	CASSLAGTIRYEQYF
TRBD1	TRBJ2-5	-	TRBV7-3	TGTGCCAGCAGCTACGACAGGGGGCGGACCCAGTACTTC	CASSYDRGRTQYF
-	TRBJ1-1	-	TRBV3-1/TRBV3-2	TGTGCCAGCAGCCCGTTACAGGGTTTGAACACTGAAGCTTTCTTT	CASSPLQGLNTEAFF
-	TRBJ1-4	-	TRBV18	TGTGCCAGCTCACCAAATGGCGGGGGAAAACTGTTTTTT	CASSPNGGGKLFF
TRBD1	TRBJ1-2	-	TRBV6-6	TGTGCCAGCAGCCCAGGGGGCGCCAATGGCTACACCTTC	CASSPGGANGYTF
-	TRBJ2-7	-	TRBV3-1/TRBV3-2	TGTGCCAGCAGCCAAGAGATCGGGGAAGCCTACGAGCAGTACTTC	CASSQEIGEAYEQYF
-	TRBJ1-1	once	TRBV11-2	TGTGCCAGCAGCTTAGGAGGAGGGCCGAACACTGAAGCTTTCTTT	CASSLGGGPNTEAFF
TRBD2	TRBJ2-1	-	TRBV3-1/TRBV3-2	TGTGCCAGCAGCCAATCAGCGGGGGCCTACAATGAGCAGTTCTTC	CASSQSAGAYNEQFF
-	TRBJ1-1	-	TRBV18	TGTGCCAGCTCACCAAGCAGACAGAGGAACACTGAAGCTTTCTTT	CASSPSRQRNTEAFF
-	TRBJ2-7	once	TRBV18	TGTGCCAGTTCCACCAGGGGCTACGAGCAGTACTTC	CASSTRGYEQYF
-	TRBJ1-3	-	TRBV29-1	TGCAGCGTTGAAGGGGCCCTCGGAAACACCATATATTTT	CSVEGALGNTIYF
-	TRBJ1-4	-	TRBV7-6	TGTGCCAGCAGCCGACGGGAGGAGGCAACTAATGAAAAACTGTTTTTT	CASSRREEATNEKLFF
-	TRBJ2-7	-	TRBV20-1	TGCAGTGCTAGTGCCTATTCCCCCTACGAGCAGTACTTC	CSASAYSPYEQYF
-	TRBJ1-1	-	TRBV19	TGTGCCAGTAGTATCAGTGCCTACACTGAAGCTTTCTTT	CASSISAYTEAFF
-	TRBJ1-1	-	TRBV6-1	TGTGCCAGCAGTGACAGGGTTGGTGAAGCTTTCTTT	CASSDRVGEAFF
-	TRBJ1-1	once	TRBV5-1	TGCGCCAGCAGTCTAGGGGCCGAGATCACTGAAGCTTTCTTT	CASSLGAEITEAFF